A single sample is the source of the 5 T cell receptor beta chains below, sequenced in a study of blood T cell repertoires in COVID-19. Produced via immunoSEQ multiplex PCR; TCRdb's table is partial and in-frame only. Among approximately 77,000 clones, roughly 89% were seen once, and the ten largest hold roughly 2%. The sample was peripheral blood. These receptors were taken from a man aged 25 to 45 with acute or convalescent COVID-19.

Turning to this clone: One junction end does not reproduce the germline sequence, and a read error may be involved. Distinct nucleotide sequences in the sample also encode this CDR3. The rearrangement links TRBV18 to TRBJ2-2; the D gene is possibly TRBD1 (5 bases). The CDR3 covers 16 residues. Looked up from germline, CDR1 is KGHSH and CDR2 is LQKENI. The CDR3 nucleotides are TGTGCTAGCTCACCACCGGGTCAGGGAAACACCGGGGAGCTGTTTTTT. Encoded protein: CASSPPGQGNTGELFF.

The V gene is TRBV29-1, the J gene TRBJ1-1; D might be TRBD1 (6 bases). Trimming removed 3 bases from V and 3 bases from J, with 11 bases in between. The CDR3 has 13 residues. Germline V gives CDR1 SQVTM, CDR2 ANQGSEA. CDR3 sequence reads: CSVDITGYTEAFF. Here the CDR3 DNA reads TGCAGCGTTGATATTACAGGGTACACTGAAGCTTTCTTT.

The V call is TRBV3-1 (or the pseudogene TRBV3-2), the J call TRBJ1-4; no definite D call. CDR1 and CDR2 from the germline V gene are LGHDT and YNNKEL (reference sequence). V lost 3 bases and J 10 bases, leaving 15 bases between the germline ends. The CDR3 has 14 amino acids. The CDR3 sequence: CASSHPPRGTKLFF. Written as DNA, the CDR3 is TGTGCCAGCAGCCACCCCCCGCGGGGAACAAAACTGTTTTTT.

This clone showed up just a few times. The chain has TRBV7-9 and TRBJ2-7; 15 nucleotides align to TRBD2. Germline V gene lookup returns CDR1 SEHNR and CDR2 FQNEAQ (reference sequence). This CDR3 spans 16 amino acids. V dropped 5 bases and J dropped 4; count of bases not matched to a gene: 6. CDR3 region: CASSASGTSGGYEQYV. The CDR3, as DNA: TGTGCCAGCAGCGCCTCCGGGACTAGCGGGGGGTACGAGCAGTACGTC.

J is TRBJ2-5 and V is TRBV2; no clear D. Germline V lookup: CDR1 SNHLY, CDR2 FYNNEI. With 2 bases removed from V and 1 base from J, the gap between germline ends came to 8 bases. This CDR3 has 14 amino acids. The CDR3 region has the DNA TGTGCCAGCAGTGAATTACGAGTCCAAGAGACCCAGTACTTC. Translated: CASSELRVQETQYF.